This T cell receptor beta chain is from a study of T cells in Graves' hyperthyroidism and ophthalmopathy. Graves' hyperthyroidism was deemed stable given no ophthalmopathy progression within 18 months. CDR1 is SGDLS and CDR2 is YYNGEE in the germline V gene. The CDR3 length is 16 residues. V was clipped by 4 bases and J by 7 bases; unmatched bases: 10. It was RNA transcripts that yielded the amplified TCR beta CDR3 regions. During a first-round RT-PCR of the TCR CDR3, the HTBI primer set was used. TCRdb redid the calling of the multiplex PCR reads with MiXCR, one entry per CDR3 protein. The table has around 450,000 distinct CDR3 sequences, approximately 15% seen once; the top ten hold approximately 8%. This clonotype was seen ten or more times.

The clonotype originates from a woman aged 18-29 years with Graves' hyperthyroidism. Sample: blood. The genes are TRBV9 and TRBJ2-5, with 13 bases lining up with TRBD2. The CDR3: CASSPSLAGGQGTQYF. The CDR3 nucleotides are TGTGCCAGCAGCCCCTCACTAGCGGGGGGGCAGGGGACCCAGTACTTC.